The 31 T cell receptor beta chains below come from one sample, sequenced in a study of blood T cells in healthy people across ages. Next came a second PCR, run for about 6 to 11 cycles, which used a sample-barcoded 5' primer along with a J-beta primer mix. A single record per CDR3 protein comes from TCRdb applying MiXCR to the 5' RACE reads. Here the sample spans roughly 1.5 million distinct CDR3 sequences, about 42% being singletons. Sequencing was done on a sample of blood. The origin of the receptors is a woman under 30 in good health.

CDR3 amino acids: CSVAPRVAAPDTQYF. The CDR3 DNA sequence: TGCAGCGTCGCCCCCCGGGTAGCCGCCCCAGATACGCAGTATTTT. The gene calls are TRBV29-1 and TRBJ2-3; no reliable D call. Trimming removed 6 bases from V and 4 bases from J, with 20 bases in between. This CDR3 comprises 15 residues. Germline CDR1 is SQVTM and CDR2 is ANQGSEA.

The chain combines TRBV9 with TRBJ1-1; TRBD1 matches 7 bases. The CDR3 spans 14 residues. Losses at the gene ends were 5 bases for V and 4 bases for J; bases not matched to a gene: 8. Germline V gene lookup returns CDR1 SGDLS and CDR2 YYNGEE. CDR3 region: CASSDPGGSTEAFF. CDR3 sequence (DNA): TGTGCCAGCAGTGACCCAGGGGGTAGCACTGAAGCTTTCTTT.

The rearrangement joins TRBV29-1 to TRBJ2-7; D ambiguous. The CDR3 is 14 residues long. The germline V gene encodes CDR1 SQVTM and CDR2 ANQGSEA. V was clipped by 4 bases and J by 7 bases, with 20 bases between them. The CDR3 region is CSVGWATSLNEQYF. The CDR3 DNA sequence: TGCAGCGTTGGGTGGGCTACCTCTCTCAATGAGCAGTACTTC.

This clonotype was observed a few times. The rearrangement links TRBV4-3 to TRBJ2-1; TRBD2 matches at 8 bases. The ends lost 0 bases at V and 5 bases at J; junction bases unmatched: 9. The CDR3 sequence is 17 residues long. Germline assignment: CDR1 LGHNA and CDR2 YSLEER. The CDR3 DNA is TGCGCCAGCAGCCAAGAGGGATCGGGAGGGCCGAACAATGAGCAGTTCTTC. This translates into CASSQEGSGGPNNEQFF.

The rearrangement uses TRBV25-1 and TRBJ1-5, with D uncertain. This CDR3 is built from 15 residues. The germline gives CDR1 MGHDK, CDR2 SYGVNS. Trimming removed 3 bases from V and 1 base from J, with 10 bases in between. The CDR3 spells CASSDGGLSNQPQHF. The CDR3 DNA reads TGTGCCAGCAGTGATGGTGGTTTGAGCAATCAGCCCCAGCATTTT.

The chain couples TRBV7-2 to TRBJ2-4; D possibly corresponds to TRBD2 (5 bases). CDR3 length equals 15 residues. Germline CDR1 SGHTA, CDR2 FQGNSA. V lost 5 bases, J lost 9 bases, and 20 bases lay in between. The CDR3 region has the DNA TGTGCCAGCAGCCGAAACCTAGTTCACGGAGGCATTCAGTACTTC. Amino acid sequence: CASSRNLVHGGIQYF. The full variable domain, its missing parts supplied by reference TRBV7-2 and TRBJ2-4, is GAGVSQSPSNKVTEKGKDVELRCDPISGHTALYWYRQSLGQGLEFLIYFQGNSAPDKSGLPSDRFSAERTGGSVSTLTIQRTQQEDSAVYLCASSRNLVHGGIQYFGAGTRLSVL.

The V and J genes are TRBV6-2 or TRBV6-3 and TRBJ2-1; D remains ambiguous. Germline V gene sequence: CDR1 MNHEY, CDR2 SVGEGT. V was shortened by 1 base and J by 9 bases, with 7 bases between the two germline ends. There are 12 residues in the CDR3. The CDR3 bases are TGTGCCAGCAGTTACTTTGGTCGTGAGCAGTTCTTC. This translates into CASSYFGREQFF.

The CDR3 bases are TGCAGTGCTCTTGGGAGGGGCCAGGAGACCCAGTACTTC. Translation gives CSALGRGQETQYF. V usage is TRBV20-1 and J usage is TRBJ2-5; 7 bases fit TRBD2. CDR1 and CDR2 from the germline V gene are DFQATT and SNEGSKA (reference sequence). The ends lost 5 bases at V and 5 bases at J; junction bases unmatched: 8. The CDR3 extends over 13 amino acids.

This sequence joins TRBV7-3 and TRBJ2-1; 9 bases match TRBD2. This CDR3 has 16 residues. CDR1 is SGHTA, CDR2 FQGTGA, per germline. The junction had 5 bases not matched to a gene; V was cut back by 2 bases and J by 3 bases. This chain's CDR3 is CASSLYRTSDYNEQFF. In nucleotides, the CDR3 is TGTGCCAGCAGCTTATATCGGACTAGCGACTACAATGAGCAGTTCTTC.

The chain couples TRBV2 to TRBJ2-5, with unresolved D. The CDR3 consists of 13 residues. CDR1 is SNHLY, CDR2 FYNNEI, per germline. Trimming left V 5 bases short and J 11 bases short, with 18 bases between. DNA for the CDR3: TGTGCCAGCAGTACCCTGGACCTCAATGAGCAGTACTTC. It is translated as CASSTLDLNEQYF.

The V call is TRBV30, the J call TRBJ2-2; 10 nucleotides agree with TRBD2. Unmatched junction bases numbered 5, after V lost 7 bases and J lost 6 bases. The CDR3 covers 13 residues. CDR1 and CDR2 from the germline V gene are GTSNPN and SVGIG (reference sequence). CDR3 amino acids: CAFLAGGPGELFF. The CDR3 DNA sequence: TGTGCCTTTTTAGCGGGAGGCCCCGGGGAGCTGTTTTTT.

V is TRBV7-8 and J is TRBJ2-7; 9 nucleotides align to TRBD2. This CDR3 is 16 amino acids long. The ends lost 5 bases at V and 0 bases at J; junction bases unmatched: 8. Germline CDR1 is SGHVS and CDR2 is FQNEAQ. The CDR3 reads CASSARPGLASYEQYF. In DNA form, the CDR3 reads TGTGCCAGCAGCGCCCGACCGGGACTAGCCTCCTACGAGCAGTACTTC. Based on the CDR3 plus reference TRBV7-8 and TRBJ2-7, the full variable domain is GAGVSQSPRYKVAKRGQDVALRCDPISGHVSLFWYQQALGQGPEFLTYFQNEAQLDKSGLPSDRFFAERPEGSVSTLKIQRTQQEDSAVYLCASSARPGLASYEQYFGPGTRLTVT.

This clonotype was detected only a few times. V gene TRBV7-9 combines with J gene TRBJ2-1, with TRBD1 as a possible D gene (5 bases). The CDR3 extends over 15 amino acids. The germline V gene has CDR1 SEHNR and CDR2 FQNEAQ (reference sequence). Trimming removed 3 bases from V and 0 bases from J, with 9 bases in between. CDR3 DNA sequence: TGTGCCAGCAGCTTTTGGGGCCACTCCTACAATGAGCAGTTCTTC. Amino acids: CASSFWGHSYNEQFF.

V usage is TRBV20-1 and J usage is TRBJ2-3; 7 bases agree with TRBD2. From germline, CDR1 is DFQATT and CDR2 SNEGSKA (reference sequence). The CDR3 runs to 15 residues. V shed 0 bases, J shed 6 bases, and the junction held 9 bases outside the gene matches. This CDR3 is CSARDLRGEWDTQYF. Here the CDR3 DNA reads TGCAGTGCTAGAGATTTACGGGGGGAGTGGGATACGCAGTATTTT.

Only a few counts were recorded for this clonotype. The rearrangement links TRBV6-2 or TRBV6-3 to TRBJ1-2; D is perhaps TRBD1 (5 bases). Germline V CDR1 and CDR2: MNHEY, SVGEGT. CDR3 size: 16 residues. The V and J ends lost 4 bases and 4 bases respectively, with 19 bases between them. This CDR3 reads CASSSLPGPGSYGYTF. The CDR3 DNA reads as TGTGCCAGCAGTTCCCTCCCGGGACCGGGATCCTATGGCTACACCTTC.

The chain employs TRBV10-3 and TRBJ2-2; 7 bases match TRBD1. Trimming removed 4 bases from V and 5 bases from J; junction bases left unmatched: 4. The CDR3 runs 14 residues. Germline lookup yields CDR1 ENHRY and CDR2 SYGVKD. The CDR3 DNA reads TGTGCCATCAGTGGGACAGGCGGAACCGGGGAGCTGTTTTTT. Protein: CAISGTGGTGELFF.

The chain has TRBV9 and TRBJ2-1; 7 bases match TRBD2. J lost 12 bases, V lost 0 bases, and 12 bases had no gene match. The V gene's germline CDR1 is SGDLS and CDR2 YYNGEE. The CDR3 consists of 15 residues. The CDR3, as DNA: TGTGCCAGCAGCGTAGCACTAGCGCCAATAAGTGGGCAGTTCTTC. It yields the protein CASSVALAPISGQFF.

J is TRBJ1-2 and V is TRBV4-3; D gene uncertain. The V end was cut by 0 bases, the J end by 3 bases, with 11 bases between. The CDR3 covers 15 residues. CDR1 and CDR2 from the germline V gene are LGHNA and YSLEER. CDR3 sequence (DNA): TGCGCCAGCAGCCAAGATGCTAACCAGTACTATGGCTACACCTTC. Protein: CASSQDANQYYGYTF.

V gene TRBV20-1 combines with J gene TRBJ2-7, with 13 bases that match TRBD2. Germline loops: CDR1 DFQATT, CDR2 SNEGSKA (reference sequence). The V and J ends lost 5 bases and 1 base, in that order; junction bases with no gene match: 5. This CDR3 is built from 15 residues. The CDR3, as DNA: TGCAGTGCTGCGCGACTAGCGGGAGGATCCTACGAGCAGTACTTC. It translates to CSAARLAGGSYEQYF.

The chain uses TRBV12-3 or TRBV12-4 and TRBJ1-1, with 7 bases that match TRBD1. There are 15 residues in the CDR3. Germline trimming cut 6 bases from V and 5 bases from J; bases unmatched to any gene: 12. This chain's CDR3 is CASSRRQGLGTEAFF. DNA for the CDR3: TGTGCCAGCAGCCGACGACAGGGATTGGGGACTGAAGCTTTCTTT.

CDR3 sequence (DNA): TGTGCCAGCAGCCTAGACAGGGGCACGAACACCGGGGAGCTGTTTTTT. Translating gives CASSLDRGTNTGELFF. The rearrangement links TRBV12-3 or TRBV12-4 to TRBJ2-2; 8 bases align to TRBD1. The CDR3 contains 16 residues. The V gene end was trimmed by 6 bases and the J gene end by 0 bases; junction bases not matched to a gene: 6.

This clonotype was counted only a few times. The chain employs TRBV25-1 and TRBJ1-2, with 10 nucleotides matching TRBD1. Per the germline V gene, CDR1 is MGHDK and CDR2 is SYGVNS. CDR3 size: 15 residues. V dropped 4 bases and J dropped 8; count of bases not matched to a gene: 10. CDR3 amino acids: CASSATTGTGEGYTF. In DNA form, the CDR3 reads TGTGCCAGCAGTGCTACCACCGGGACAGGGGAAGGCTACACCTTC.

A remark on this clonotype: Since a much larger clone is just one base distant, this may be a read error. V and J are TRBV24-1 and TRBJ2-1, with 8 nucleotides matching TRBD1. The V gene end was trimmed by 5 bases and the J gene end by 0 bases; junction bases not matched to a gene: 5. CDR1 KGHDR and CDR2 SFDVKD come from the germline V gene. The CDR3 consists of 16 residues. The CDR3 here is CATSGSDRGSYNEQFF. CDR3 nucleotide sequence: TGTGCCACCAGTGGCTCCGACAGGGGCTCCTACAATGAGCAGTTCTTC.

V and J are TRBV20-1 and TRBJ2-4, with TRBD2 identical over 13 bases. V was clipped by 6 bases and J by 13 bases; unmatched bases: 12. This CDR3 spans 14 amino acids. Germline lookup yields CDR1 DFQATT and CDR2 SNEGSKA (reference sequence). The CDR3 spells CSARLAGGHNEQYF. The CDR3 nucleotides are TGCAGTGCCCGACTAGCGGGGGGACACAATGAGCAGTACTTC.

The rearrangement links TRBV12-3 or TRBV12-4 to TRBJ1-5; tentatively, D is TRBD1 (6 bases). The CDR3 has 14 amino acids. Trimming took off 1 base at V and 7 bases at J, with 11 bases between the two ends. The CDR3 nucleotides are TGTGCCAGCAGTTTAGGGGGGCTAGGCCAGCCCCAGCATTTT. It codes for CASSLGGLGQPQHF.

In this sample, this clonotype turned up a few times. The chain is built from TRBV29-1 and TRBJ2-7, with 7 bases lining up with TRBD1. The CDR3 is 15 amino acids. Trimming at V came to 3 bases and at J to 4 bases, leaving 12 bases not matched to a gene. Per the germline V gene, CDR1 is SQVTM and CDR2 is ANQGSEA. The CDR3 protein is CSVELERQGDYEQYF. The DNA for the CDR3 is TGCAGCGTTGAGCTGGAAAGACAGGGAGATTACGAGCAGTACTTC.

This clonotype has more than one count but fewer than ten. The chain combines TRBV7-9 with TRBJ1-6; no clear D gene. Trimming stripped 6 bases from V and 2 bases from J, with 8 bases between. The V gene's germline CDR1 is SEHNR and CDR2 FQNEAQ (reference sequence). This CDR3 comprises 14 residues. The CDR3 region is CASRNFAYNSPLHF. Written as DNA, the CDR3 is TGTGCCAGCAGGAACTTTGCCTATAATTCACCCCTCCACTTT. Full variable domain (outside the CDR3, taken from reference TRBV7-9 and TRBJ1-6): DTGVSQNPRHKITKRGQNVTFRCDPISEHNRLYWYRQTLGQGPEFLTYFQNEAQLEKSRLLSDRFSAERPKGSFSTLEIQRTEQGDSAMYLCASRNFAYNSPLHFGNGTRLTVT.

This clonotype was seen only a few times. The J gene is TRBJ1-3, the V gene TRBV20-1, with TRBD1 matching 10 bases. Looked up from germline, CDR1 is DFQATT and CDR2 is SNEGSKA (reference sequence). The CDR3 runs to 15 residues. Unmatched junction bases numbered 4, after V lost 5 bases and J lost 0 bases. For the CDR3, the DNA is TGCAGTGCTGGGGGACAGGGGCCCTCTGGAAACACCATATATTTT. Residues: CSAGGQGPSGNTIYF.

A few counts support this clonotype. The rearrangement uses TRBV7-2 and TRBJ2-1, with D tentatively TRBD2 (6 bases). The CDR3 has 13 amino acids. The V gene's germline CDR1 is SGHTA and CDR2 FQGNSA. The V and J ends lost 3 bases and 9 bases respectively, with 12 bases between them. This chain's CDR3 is CASSFASVREQFF. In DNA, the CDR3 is TGTGCCAGCAGCTTTGCTAGCGTGCGTGAGCAGTTCTTC.

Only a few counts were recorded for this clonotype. CDR3 nucleotides: TGTGCCACCAGTGAGGCCAGACAAGAGACCCAGTACTTC. This translates into CATSEARQETQYF. The V gene is TRBV24-1, the J gene TRBJ2-5, with D unresolved. The V gene's germline CDR1 is KGHDR and CDR2 SFDVKD. The ends were cut back, 4 bases at V and 2 bases at J, with 7 bases in the middle. The CDR3 has 13 residues.

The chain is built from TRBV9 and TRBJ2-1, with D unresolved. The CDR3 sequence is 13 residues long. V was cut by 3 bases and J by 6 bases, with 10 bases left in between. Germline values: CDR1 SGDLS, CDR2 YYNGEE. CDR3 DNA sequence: TGTGCCAGCAGCGCGTCCCCTATCAATGAGCAGTTCTTC. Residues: CASSASPINEQFF. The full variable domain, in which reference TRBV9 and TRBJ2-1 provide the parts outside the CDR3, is DSGVTQTPKHLITATGQRVTLRCSPRSGDLSVYWYQQSLDQGLQFLIQYYNGEERAKGNILERFSAQQFPDLHSELNLSSLELGDSALYFCASSASPINEQFFGPGTRLTVL.